The 13 T cell receptor beta chains below come from one sample, sequenced in a study of shared clonotypes between healthy human individuals. CD45RO-negative cells were positively selected for CCR7, leaving out terminally differentiated effector memory CD45RA+ cells. The assay was immunoSEQ multiplex PCR, and TCRdb's table has in-frame clones only and misses some. Seen here are roughly 2 million clones, over 85% observed once, and the top ten hold about 1.1%. The sample was naive CD8+ T cells sorted from blood. The receptors were sampled from a man between 18 and 29 years old in good health.

The CDR3: CASSGRDRDYEQYF. The CDR3 DNA sequence: TGTGCCAGCTCAGGCCGGGACAGGGACTACGAGCAGTACTTC. The genes are TRBV18 and TRBJ2-7; 9 positions agree with TRBD1. This CDR3 has 14 amino acids. With 5 bases clipped from V and 3 bases from J, the junction kept 5 bases outside the gene matches. The V gene's germline CDR1 is KGHSH and CDR2 LQKENI.

The genes are TRBV21-1 and TRBJ1-3; the table assigns TRBD1, which was not confirmed against the DNA. TRBV21-1 corresponds to a pseudogene. The CDR3 spans 17 residues. The CDR3 region has the DNA TGTGCCAGCAGCCCCCATCTTCGACAGATCTCTGGAAACACCATATATTTT. Encoded protein: CASSPHLRQISGNTIYF.

The chain employs TRBV9 and TRBJ2-7; 8 bases match TRBD2. J gave up 0 bases and V 0 bases, and 8 bases lay outside the gene matches. Germline CDR1 is SGDLS and CDR2 is YYNGEE. The CDR3 spans 17 residues. The CDR3 nucleotides read TGTGCCAGCAGCGTAGGGTGGGGTAGCGGGGCCTCCTACGAGCAGTACTTC. It yields the protein CASSVGWGSGASYEQYF. Full variable domain (outside the CDR3, taken from reference TRBV9 and TRBJ2-7): DSGVTQTPKHLITATGQRVTLRCSPRSGDLSVYWYQQSLDQGLQFLIQYYNGEERAKGNILERFSAQQFPDLHSELNLSSLELGDSALYFCASSVGWGSGASYEQYFGPGTRLTVT.

Notes on this clone: Other DNA sequences of this sample code for an identical CDR3. The chain couples TRBV5-4 to TRBJ2-7, with 8 bases aligning to TRBD1. J gave up 2 bases and V 3 bases, and 4 bases lay outside the gene matches. Germline assignment: CDR1 SGHNT and CDR2 YYREEE (reference sequence). The length of the CDR3 is 14 residues. The CDR3 sequence is CASSSGQAAYEQYF. CDR3 in DNA: TGTGCCAGCAGCTCGGGACAGGCCGCCTACGAGCAGTACTTC.

The V and J genes are TRBV9 and TRBJ2-1; a possible D gene is TRBD2 (6 bases). V was clipped by 0 bases and J by 8 bases, with 15 bases between them. Germline values: CDR1 SGDLS, CDR2 YYNGEE. CDR3 size: 15 residues. The CDR3 reads CASSVGASVGDEQFF. The CDR3 DNA is TGTGCCAGCAGCGTAGGAGCTAGCGTTGGGGATGAGCAGTTCTTC.

Notes on this clone: One end of the junction fails to match germline, which may point to a read error. The chain has TRBV7-7 and TRBJ2-2; D might be TRBD2 (5 bases). CDR3 size: 13 residues. Per the germline V gene, CDR1 is SSHAT and CDR2 is FNYEAQ (reference sequence). CDR3 DNA: TGTGCTAGCAGACCGGAGGTTTCGGGGGAGCTGTTTTTT. Translating it yields CASRPEVSGELFF.

J is TRBJ1-6 and V is TRBV5-5; D remains ambiguous. V was clipped by 4 bases and J by 5 bases, with 16 bases between them. Germline values: CDR1 SGHKS, CDR2 YYEKEE (reference sequence). The CDR3 runs 16 residues. CDR3 region: CASSPPVVGHNSPLHF. The CDR3, as DNA: TGTGCCAGCAGCCCCCCCGTGGTAGGGCATAATTCACCCCTCCACTTT.

The V and J genes are TRBV7-9 and TRBJ2-7; D possibly corresponds to TRBD1 (6 bases). V was shortened by 4 bases and J by 0 bases, with 16 bases between the two germline ends. This CDR3 has 16 residues. Germline loops: CDR1 SEHNR, CDR2 FQNEAQ (reference sequence). For the CDR3, the DNA is TGTGCCAGCAGCTCCGGAGGACAGAGGAGCTCCTACGAGCAGTACTTC. It codes for CASSSGGQRSSYEQYF.

This chain links TRBV28 with TRBJ2-7; no definite D call. The CDR3 consists of 13 residues. Trimming took 9 bases from V and 4 from J, leaving 16 bases between them. Per germline, CDR1 MDHEN and CDR2 SYDVKM. This chain's CDR3 is CASTPAAPYEQYF. CDR3 DNA sequence: TGTGCCAGTACCCCCGCGGCTCCATACGAGCAGTACTTC.

The rearrangement joins TRBV6-1 to TRBJ1-2; maybe TRBD1 (6 bases). Germline CDR1 is MNHNS and CDR2 is SASEGT. The CDR3 has 15 residues. V was shortened by 8 bases and J by 3 bases, with 19 bases between the two germline ends. CDR3 coding DNA: TGTGCCAGCGCTCCCTCCATACAGGGAGACTATGGCTACACCTTC. Translation: CASAPSIQGDYGYTF.

CDR3 nucleotide sequence: TGTGCCTGGAGTGGGGGGGTAGGGAATGAAAAACTGTTTTTT. As protein: CAWSGGVGNEKLFF. The rearrangement uses TRBV30 and TRBJ1-4, with D possibly matching TRBD1 (5 bases). The CDR3 has 14 residues. The ends were cut back, 1 base at V and 5 bases at J, with 11 bases in the middle. Germline V gene data show CDR1 as GTSNPN and CDR2 as SVGIG (reference sequence).

This chain connects TRBV10-1 to TRBJ2-1; 9 nucleotides match TRBD1. CDR1 WNHNN and CDR2 SYGVQD come from the germline V gene (reference sequence). The CDR3 has 16 residues. Losses at the gene ends were 0 bases for V and 2 bases for J; bases not matched to a gene: 2. The CDR3, as DNA: TGCGCCAGCAGTGAGTCGACAGGGGGAACCTACAATGAGCAGTTCTTC. Its translation is CASSESTGGTYNEQFF.

The chain joins TRBV5-1 to TRBJ2-2; 11 bases are a match to TRBD2. The CDR3 loop spans 16 amino acids. Per the germline V gene, CDR1 is SGHRS and CDR2 is YFSETQ. V gave up 0 bases and J gave up 5 bases; unmatched junction bases: 3. CDR3 residues: CASSLAIAGGTGELFF. The CDR3 coding sequence is TGCGCCAGCAGCTTGGCCATAGCGGGAGGGACCGGGGAGCTGTTTTTT.